The TCR beta chain under discussion was sequenced for a study of shared clonotypes between healthy human individuals. The split of CD4+ cells yielded CD45RA+ naive and CD45RA-negative memory subsets. Notes on this clone: The identical CDR3 is also encoded by other nucleotide sequences in the sample.

Replicate PCRs for sorted subsets used roughly 200 ng DNA; this equaled about 30,000 T cell genomes. Assay used: immunoSEQ multiplex PCR; TCRdb lists only in-frame clones, some missing. The sample holds a few million clones; more than 80% are singletons and the top ten take over 0.12%. CDR1 is KGHSH and CDR2 is LQKENI in the germline V gene. CDR3 length: 12 residues. V gave up 3 bases and J gave up 6 bases, with 8 bases separating them. The V call is TRBV18, the J call TRBJ1-1, with D possibly TRBD1 on 6 matching bases. This clonotype originated in a man between 18 and 35 years old in good health. The sequenced sample was naive CD4+ T cells sorted from blood. Subset of the sample: CD45RA+ positively selected. The CDR3 spells CASSPRGAEAFF. CDR3 in DNA: TGTGCCAGCTCACCGAGGGGGGCTGAAGCTTTCTTT.